The 20 T cell receptor beta chains listed next were all sequenced from one sample in a study of cytomegalovirus exposure and HLA in healthy donors. Libraries were prepared by immunoSEQ multiplex PCR; TCRdb keeps only in-frame clonotypes and omits some of them. This sample yields some 120,000 clones, of which 95% to 96% are seen a single time; less than 2% belongs to the top ten. The sequenced material came from PBMCs. The receptors come from a man aged 18-30 years in good health and CMV-seronegative.

This clone was detected once. The chain carries TRBV7-2 and TRBJ2-1; 13 bases are a match to TRBD2. The trim removed 5 bases at V and 4 bases at J, leaving 2 bases unmatched. CDR1 and CDR2 from the germline V gene are SGHTA and FQGNSA. This CDR3 is built from 15 residues. The CDR3 DNA reads TGTGCCAGCAGCACGGGACTAGCGGGATACAATGAGCAGTTCTTC. Encoded protein: CASSTGLAGYNEQFF.

This clone was recorded once. This chain links TRBV18 with TRBJ1-1; D is possibly TRBD1 (5 bases). Trimming pared 0 bases from V and 6 bases from J, leaving 14 bases between. The CDR3 is 15 amino acids. Per the germline V gene, CDR1 is KGHSH and CDR2 is LQKENI. This CDR3 reads CASSPPEFRVPEAFF. In DNA form, the CDR3 reads TGTGCCAGCTCACCACCGGAGTTCAGGGTGCCTGAAGCTTTCTTT.

This chain uses TRBV6-5 with TRBJ1-2, with D perhaps TRBD1 (6 bases). The CDR3 length is 15 residues. The germline V gene has CDR1 MNHEY and CDR2 SVGAGI. Trimming took 6 bases from V and 3 from J, leaving 17 bases between them. CDR3 bases: TGTGCCAGCAGCCCCCCCTCGACAGGACACTATGGCTACACCTTC. Translated: CASSPPSTGHYGYTF.

V usage is TRBV2 and J usage is TRBJ2-1; D may be TRBD1 (6 bases). Germline CDR1 and CDR2: SNHLY and FYNNEI. Trimming cost V 6 bases and J 7 bases, with 10 bases left between them. CDR3 size: 12 residues. The CDR3 here is CASSRTDNEQFF. CDR3 DNA sequence: TGTGCCAGCAGCCGGACAGATAATGAGCAGTTCTTC.

This chain joins TRBV21-1 and TRBJ1-3. TRBV21-1 is an annotated pseudogene. The CDR3 runs to 9 residues. CDR3 DNA: TGTGCCCCGGGAAACACCATATATTTT. Translated: CAPGNTIYF.

The chain has TRBV27 and TRBJ2-1, with 9 bases aligning to TRBD2. The junction had 11 bases not matched to a gene; V was cut back by 5 bases and J by 9 bases. Germline V CDR1 and CDR2: MNHEY, SMNVEV (reference sequence). The CDR3 has 15 amino acids. CDR3 sequence (DNA): TGTGCCAGCAGTCCCCGGGGTAGCGGGAGTAGTGAGCAGTTCTTC. Translated, it gives CASSPRGSGSSEQFF.

The chain carries TRBV4-3 and TRBJ2-7; D possibly corresponds to TRBD2 (5 bases). Trimming left V 1 base short and J 7 bases short, with 17 bases between. The CDR3 spans 15 residues. In germline, CDR1 is LGHNA, CDR2 YSLEER. The CDR3 nucleotides are TGCGCCAGCAGCCAAGTAATGGGAGTTTCGGGTGAGCAGTACTTC. Its translation: CASSQVMGVSGEQYF.

Concerning this clone itself: Other nucleotide sequences in the sample specify the same CDR3. This rearrangement joins TRBV4-3 to TRBJ2-7, with D hard to call. CDR1 LGHNA and CDR2 YSLEER come from the germline V gene. The CDR3 has 13 amino acids. Deletions cut 0 bases from V and 5 bases from J, with 8 bases between. The CDR3 sequence: CASSQDRGDEQYF. As DNA, the CDR3 is TGCGCCAGCAGCCAAGACCGAGGAGACGAGCAGTACTTC.

This clone showed up just a few times. The chain carries TRBV7-2 and TRBJ2-7; D remains unclear. V dropped 5 bases and J dropped 3 bases, with 17 bases sitting between them. The CDR3 covers 15 residues. CDR1 is SGHTA, CDR2 FQGNSA, per germline. The CDR3 here is CASSPAFSRHYEQYF. In DNA, the CDR3 is TGTGCCAGCAGCCCAGCTTTTAGCCGCCACTACGAGCAGTACTTC. The full variable domain, rest sourced from reference TRBV7-2 and TRBJ2-7, is GAGVSQSPSNKVTEKGKDVELRCDPISGHTALYWYRQSLGQGLEFLIYFQGNSAPDKSGLPSDRFSAERTGGSVSTLTIQRTQQEDSAVYLCASSPAFSRHYEQYFGPGTRLTVT.

The rearrangement uses TRBV6-5 and TRBJ1-1; 7 nucleotides align to TRBD1. Germline CDR1 is MNHEY and CDR2 is SVGAGI. The CDR3 runs 14 residues. V was pared by 6 bases and J by 4 bases, with 8 bases of the junction left unmatched. The CDR3 sequence: CASSRQGTRTEAFF. The CDR3 nucleotides are TGTGCCAGCAGCCGACAGGGAACGCGCACTGAAGCTTTCTTT.

This clone was counted once. V gene TRBV4-3 combines with J gene TRBJ1-4; D gene uncertain. This CDR3 comprises 15 residues. Germline-derived CDR1 and CDR2 are LGHNA and YSLEER. V gave up 0 bases and J gave up 7 bases, with 12 bases separating them. The CDR3 DNA reads TGCGCCAGCAGCCAAGAATCTTCCCCGGGTGAAAAACTGTTTTTT. Translated, it gives CASSQESSPGEKLFF.

This chain uses TRBV7-2 with TRBJ1-2, with TRBD1 matching over 8 bases. The CDR3 totals 15 residues. Trimming at V came to 5 bases and at J to 5 bases, leaving 10 bases not matched to a gene. The germline gives CDR1 SGHTA, CDR2 FQGNSA. CDR3 region: CASSIHTGGGYGYTF. The CDR3 DNA follows: TGTGCCAGCAGCATCCATACAGGGGGAGGGTATGGCTACACCTTC.

The chain recombines TRBV28 with TRBJ2-7; TRBD2 agrees at 12 bases. The CDR3 has 16 residues. With 1 base clipped from V and 7 bases from J, the junction kept 8 bases outside the gene matches. Germline V lookup: CDR1 MDHEN, CDR2 SYDVKM. CDR3 bases: TGTGCCAGCAGTTTATTATCTAGCGGGAGGGGAGGGGAGCAGTACTTC. This gives the protein CASSLLSSGRGGEQYF.

The chain joins TRBV11-3 to TRBJ2-7; D uncertain. V was cut by 4 bases and J by 3 bases, with 4 bases left in between. The germline CDR1 and CDR2 sequences are SGHNT and YENEEA. This CDR3 comprises 11 residues. CDR3 in amino acids: CASSYGYEQYF. The CDR3, as DNA: TGTGCCAGCAGCTACGGCTACGAGCAGTACTTC. The variable domain in full, completed from reference TRBV11-3 and TRBJ2-7, reads EAGVVQSPRYKIIEKKQPVAFWCNPISGHNTLYWYLQNLGQGPELLIRYENEEAVDDSQLPKDRFSAERLKGVDSTLKIQPAELGDSAVYLCASSYGYEQYFGPGTRLTVT.

This clone occurred once. The rearrangement joins TRBV6-1 to TRBJ1-5, with D unclear. The CDR3 is 15 amino acids. V was pared by 0 bases and J by 3 bases, with 9 bases between. Germline V gene data show CDR1 as MNHNS and CDR2 as SASEGT. The DNA of the CDR3 is TGTGCCAGCAGTGAAGCAGTCGGTCCCAATCAGCCCCAGCATTTT. It translates to CASSEAVGPNQPQHF.

The chain recombines TRBV7-9 with TRBJ1-1; TRBD1 matches at 11 bases. This CDR3 spans 16 amino acids. Germline V CDR1 and CDR2: SEHNR, FQNEAQ (reference sequence). V was pared by 5 bases and J by 0 bases, with 5 bases of the junction left unmatched. CDR3 DNA sequence: TGTGCCAGCAGCACAGGACAGGGGGCTGTGAACACTGAAGCTTTCTTT. Its protein product is CASSTGQGAVNTEAFF.

The rearrangement uses TRBV5-1 and TRBJ2-1, with 8 bases matching TRBD2. Germline trimming cut 4 bases from V and 1 base from J; bases unmatched to any gene: 4. Germline V gene lookup returns CDR1 SGHRS and CDR2 YFSETQ. CDR3 size: 15 residues. The CDR3 spells CASSRTSGSYNEQFF. For the CDR3, the DNA is TGCGCCAGCAGCCGTACTAGCGGTTCCTACAATGAGCAGTTCTTC.

The chain couples TRBV19 to TRBJ2-2, with D perhaps TRBD1 (6 bases). The ends were cut back, 5 bases at V and 4 bases at J, with 14 bases in the middle. Per the germline V gene, CDR1 is LNHDA and CDR2 is SQIVND (reference sequence). The CDR3 spans 15 residues. The CDR3 DNA follows: TGTGCCAGTAGTCAAACCGGGACACCCACCGGGGAGCTGTTTTTT. It codes for CASSQTGTPTGELFF.

The count of this clone is one. The chain joins TRBV21-1 to TRBJ2-3; TRBD2 is taken as the D call from the table, unchecked against the DNA. TRBV21-1 is a pseudogene locus. The CDR3 runs 16 residues. CDR3 amino acids: CASSEMGGQNTDTQYF. The CDR3 nucleotides are TGTGCCAGCAGCGAAATGGGGGGTCAGAACACAGATACGCAGTATTTT.

The CDR3 protein is CASSHGQGRRSEAFF. Written as DNA, the CDR3 is TGTGCCAGCAGCCACGGACAGGGCCGGAGGTCTGAAGCTTTCTTT. V gene TRBV4-2 combines with J gene TRBJ1-1; 8 bases agree with TRBD1. The CDR3 contains 15 residues. Germline CDR1 is LGHNA and CDR2 is YNFKEQ. Losses at the gene ends were 3 bases for V and 6 bases for J; bases not matched to a gene: 9.